This T cell receptor (beta chain) stems from a study of T cell responses to AZD1222 COVID-19 vaccine. Findings of the study overall: Spike-specific TCR breadth and depth rose after two AZD1222 doses. Baseline antibody screening turned up just a handful of seropositive AZD1222 recipients.

This clone was picked up a small number of times. Its specificity is unknown. Measured with immunoSEQ multiplex PCR; TCRdb has only the in-frame clones, and not every one. The repertoire holds about 110,000 clones, with less than 95% as singletons. CDR1 is DFQATT and CDR2 is SNEGSKA in the germline V gene (reference sequence). The CDR3 contains 16 residues. V shed 3 bases and J 5 bases; nucleotides not matched to a gene: 14. The specimen was peripheral blood, collected 28 days after the second AZD1222 dose. This chain links TRBV20-1 with TRBJ1-2, with 8 nucleotides matching TRBD1. The clonotype comes from an adult who received the AZD1222 COVID-19 vaccine. The CDR3 DNA reads TGCAGTGCTAGTCATCTGACAGGGGCGGAACCATATGGCTACACCTTC. It specifies CSASHLTGAEPYGYTF.